Following are 16 T cell receptor beta chains from one sample sequenced in a study of low-dose radiotherapy and immunotherapy resistance in tumors. Both TCRalpha and TCRbeta chains were reverse transcribed with V-gene-specific primers. TCRs were amplified for about 18 PCR cycles with a constant-region primer and V-primer adapter. TCRdb reanalysed the reads using MiXCR and keeps one entry per CDR3 protein. Here the sample spans just under 10,000 distinct CDR3 sequences, 40% to 55% being singletons. The receptors come from a human donor with advanced metastatic prostate, ovarian, gallbladder or colorectal cancer (not recorded which). This table probably holds off-target reads from a library built for another chain.

The rearrangement joins TRBV7-2 to TRBJ2-3, with D possibly being TRBD2 (5 bases). This CDR3 region has 17 residues. V lost 5 bases and J 4 bases, leaving 22 bases between the germline ends. Germline CDR1 is SGHTA and CDR2 is FQGNSA. CDR3 sequence (DNA): TGTGCCAGCAGCCGATCGGGCTTCGGGGTGAGGCCAGATACGCAGTATTTT. Translating gives CASSRSGFGVRPDTQYF. The whole variable domain, remainder taken from reference TRBV7-2 and TRBJ2-3, is GAGVSQSPSNKVTEKGKDVELRCDPISGHTALYWYRQSLGQGLEFLIYFQGNSAPDKSGLPSDRFSAERTGGSVSTLTIQRTQQEDSAVYLCASSRSGFGVRPDTQYFGPGTRLTVL.

The chain uses TRBV11-2 and TRBJ2-1; the D gene is possibly TRBD2 (5 bases). CDR1 and CDR2 (germline): SGHAT, FQNNGV. CDR3 length: 15 amino acids. The ends were cut back, 0 bases at V and 4 bases at J, with 10 bases in the middle. CDR3 region: CASSLERGTYNEQFF. The CDR3, as DNA: TGTGCCAGCAGCTTAGAACGGGGAACGTACAATGAGCAGTTCTTC.

This rearrangement joins TRBV6-2 or TRBV6-3 to TRBJ2-7, with D hard to call. The V end lost 0 bases, the J end lost 2 bases, and 8 bases lay between the germline ends. CDR3 length: 14 amino acids. Germline V gene sequence: CDR1 MNHEY, CDR2 SVGEGT. CDR3 sequence: CASSYSPVTYEQYF. CDR3 sequence (DNA): TGTGCCAGCAGTTACTCCCCGGTTACCTACGAGCAGTACTTC.

This clonotype was observed a few times. This chain joins TRBV2 and TRBJ1-1; the match to TRBD1 covers 8 bases. The CDR3 is 13 amino acids. Germline-derived CDR1 and CDR2 are SNHLY and FYNNEI. V gave up 8 bases and J gave up 0 bases; unmatched junction bases: 2. The CDR3 DNA reads TGTGCCAGCGGACAGGGAATGAACACTGAAGCTTTCTTT. Translating it yields CASGQGMNTEAFF.

The rearrangement uses TRBV2 and TRBJ2-1; D unclear. Trimming removed 5 bases at V and 5 bases at J, with 4 bases between. CDR1 is SNHLY, CDR2 FYNNEI, per germline. The CDR3 is 11 amino acids. This CDR3 is CASSTNNEQFF. The CDR3 nucleotides read TGTGCCAGCAGTACAAACAATGAGCAGTTCTTC.

The chain carries TRBV6-2 or TRBV6-3 and TRBJ2-7; D is undetermined. V dropped 0 bases and J dropped 5 bases, with 2 bases sitting between them. Germline V CDR1 and CDR2: MNHEY, SVGEGT. The CDR3 length is 11 residues. Here the CDR3 DNA reads TGTGCCAGCAGTTACTCTCACGAGCAGTACTTC. Its protein is CASSYSHEQYF.

This clonotype was picked up one time. The V call is TRBV12-2, the J call TRBJ2-3; the table names TRBD1, a call not compared with the DNA. TRBV12-2 is marked as a pseudogene. This CDR3 has 20 residues. This CDR3 is CASRPIGFSGGPVPGDTQYF. As DNA, the CDR3 is TGTGCAAGTCGCCCCATCGGATTTAGCGGGGGCCCCGTTCCCGGGGATACGCAGTATTTT.

The chain combines TRBV9 with TRBJ2-7, with 7 bases fitting TRBD1. CDR1 and CDR2 (germline): SGDLS, YYNGEE. The CDR3 totals 14 residues. V lost 2 bases and J lost 3; bases outside the gene matches: 5. The CDR3 bases are TGTGCCAGCAGCGTTACCCCAGGGGGCTACGAGCAGTACTTC. Translated: CASSVTPGGYEQYF.

The sample holds a few counts of this clonotype. This chain's CDR3 is CASSRYRVESKNIQYF. Here the CDR3 DNA reads TGTGCCAGCAGCCGATACAGGGTAGAAAGCAAAAACATTCAGTACTTC. The chain couples TRBV6-6 to TRBJ2-4; weak D call: TRBD1 (6 bases). The germline V gene has CDR1 MNHNY and CDR2 SVGAGI (reference sequence). The CDR3 covers 16 residues. The V gene lost 6 bases and the J gene lost 3 bases, with 18 bases spanning the gap.

This sequence joins TRBV18 and TRBJ1-5, with no clear D. CDR1 KGHSH and CDR2 LQKENI come from the germline V gene. This CDR3 is 15 amino acids long. The V and J ends lost 4 bases and 3 bases respectively, with 13 bases between them. The CDR3 region is CASSLSDGNNQPQHF. The CDR3 DNA reads TGTGCCAGCTCACTGTCGGACGGCAACAATCAGCCCCAGCATTTT.

This clonotype was detected a few times. The chain carries TRBV19 and TRBJ1-2; maybe TRBD1 (5 bases). Germline lookup yields CDR1 LNHDA and CDR2 SQIVND (reference sequence). The germline V and J ends were trimmed by 5 bases and 4 bases, with 11 bases remaining between them. The CDR3 is made up of 13 amino acids. CDR3 in amino acids: CASSPRGAYGYTF. The CDR3 nucleotides read TGTGCCAGTAGTCCCCGTGGGGCCTATGGCTACACCTTC.

The rearrangement joins TRBV18 to TRBJ1-1; TRBD1 aligns across 7 bases. Trimming cost V 5 bases and J 3 bases; bases outside gene matches: 3. CDR1 and CDR2 (germline): KGHSH, LQKENI. The CDR3 consists of 13 residues. Written as DNA, the CDR3 is TGTGCCAGCTCAGGTGGGACAGACACTGAAGCTTTCTTT. Encoded protein: CASSGGTDTEAFF.

In its sample, this clonotype ranks as medium-sized. The chain employs TRBV28 and TRBJ1-1; possible D gene TRBD1, 5 bases. This CDR3 is built from 12 residues. The germline gives CDR1 MDHEN, CDR2 SYDVKM. Trimming removed 5 bases at V and 4 bases at J, with 8 bases between. In nucleotides, the CDR3 is TGTGCCAGCAGTAGGAGGGGCACTGAAGCTTTCTTT. Its protein product is CASSRRGTEAFF.

This clonotype was counted a few times. The chain combines TRBV5-1 with TRBJ2-7; 7 bases match TRBD1. The CDR3 is 14 amino acids. Per the germline V gene, CDR1 is SGHRS and CDR2 is YFSETQ. V lost 3 bases and J lost 0; bases outside the gene matches: 3. The CDR3 DNA reads as TGCGCCAGCAGCTCCGGGACAGTCTCCTACGAGCAGTACTTC. Residues: CASSSGTVSYEQYF.

This clonotype was detected a few times. The rearrangement links TRBV11-3 to TRBJ2-1; a possible D gene is TRBD2 (5 bases). The V gene's germline CDR1 is SGHNT and CDR2 YENEEA. Trimming shortened V by 5 bases and J by 12 bases, and 11 bases separated the two germline ends. The CDR3 loop spans 11 amino acids. CDR3: CASSRGTRQFF. The CDR3 DNA is TGTGCCAGCAGCCGGGGAACTAGGCAGTTCTTC.

The CDR3 DNA reads TGTGCCAGCAGTAAGAGGGGAAATCAGCCCCAGCATTTT. This translates into CASSKRGNQPQHF. The gene calls are TRBV28 and TRBJ1-5; possibly TRBD1 for D (5 bases). Trimming stripped 5 bases from V and 4 bases from J, with 9 bases between. Germline assignment: CDR1 MDHEN and CDR2 SYDVKM. The CDR3 sequence is 13 residues long.